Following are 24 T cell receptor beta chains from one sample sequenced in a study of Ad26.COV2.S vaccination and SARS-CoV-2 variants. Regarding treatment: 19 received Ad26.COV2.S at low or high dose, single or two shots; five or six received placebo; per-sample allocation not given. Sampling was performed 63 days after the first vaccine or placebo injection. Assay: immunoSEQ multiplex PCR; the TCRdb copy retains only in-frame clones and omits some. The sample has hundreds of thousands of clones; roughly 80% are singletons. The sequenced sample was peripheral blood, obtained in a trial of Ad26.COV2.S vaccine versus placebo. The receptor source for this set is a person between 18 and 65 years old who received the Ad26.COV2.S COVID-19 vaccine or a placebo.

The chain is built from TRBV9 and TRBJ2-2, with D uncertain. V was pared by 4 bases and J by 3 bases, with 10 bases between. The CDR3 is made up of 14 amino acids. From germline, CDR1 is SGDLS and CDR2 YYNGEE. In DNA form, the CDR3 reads TGTGCCAGCAGCCCAGCCTTGGACACCGGGGAGCTGTTTTTT. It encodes CASSPALDTGELFF.

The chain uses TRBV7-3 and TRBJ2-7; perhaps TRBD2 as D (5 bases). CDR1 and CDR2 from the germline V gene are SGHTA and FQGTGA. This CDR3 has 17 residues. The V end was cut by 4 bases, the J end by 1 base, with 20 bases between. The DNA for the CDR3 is TGTGCCAGCAGCTCCGAACCGGGGAAGCCTCCTTCCTACGAGCAGTACTTC. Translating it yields CASSSEPGKPPSYEQYF.

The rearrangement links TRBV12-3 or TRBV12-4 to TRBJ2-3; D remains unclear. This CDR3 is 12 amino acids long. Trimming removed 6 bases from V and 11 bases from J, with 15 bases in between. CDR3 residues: CASSPGPGEQYF. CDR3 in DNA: TGTGCCAGCAGCCCCGGGCCTGGAGAGCAGTATTTT.

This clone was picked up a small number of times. The CDR3 nucleotides read TGTGCCAGCAGTATTAGGGACATAGTAGAGCAGTACTTC. The encoded protein is CASSIRDIVEQYF. This sequence joins TRBV6-5 and TRBJ2-7; the D gene is possibly TRBD1 (6 bases). The CDR3 covers 13 residues. Germline CDR1 reads MNHEY; CDR2 reads SVGAGI. V was cut by 5 bases and J by 7 bases, with 15 bases left in between.

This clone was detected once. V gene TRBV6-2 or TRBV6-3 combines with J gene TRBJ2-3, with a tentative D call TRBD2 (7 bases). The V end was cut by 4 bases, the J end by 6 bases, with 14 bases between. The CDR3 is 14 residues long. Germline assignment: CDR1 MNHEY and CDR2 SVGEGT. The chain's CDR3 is CASSSRGPSDTQYF. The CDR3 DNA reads TGTGCCAGCAGTTCGCGGGGGCCTAGTGATACGCAGTATTTT.

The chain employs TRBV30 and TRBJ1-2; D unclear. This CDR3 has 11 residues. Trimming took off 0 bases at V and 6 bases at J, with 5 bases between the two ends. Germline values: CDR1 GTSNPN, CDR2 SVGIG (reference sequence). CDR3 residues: CAWSVGNGYTF. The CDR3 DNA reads TGTGCCTGGAGTGTAGGGAATGGCTACACCTTC.

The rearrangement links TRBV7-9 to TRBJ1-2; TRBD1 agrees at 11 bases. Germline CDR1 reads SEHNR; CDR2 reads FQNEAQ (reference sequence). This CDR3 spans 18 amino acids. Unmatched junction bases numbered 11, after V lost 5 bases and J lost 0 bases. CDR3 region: CASSQHGTGGLANYGYTF. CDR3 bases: TGTGCCAGCAGCCAACACGGGACAGGGGGATTAGCTAACTATGGCTACACCTTC.

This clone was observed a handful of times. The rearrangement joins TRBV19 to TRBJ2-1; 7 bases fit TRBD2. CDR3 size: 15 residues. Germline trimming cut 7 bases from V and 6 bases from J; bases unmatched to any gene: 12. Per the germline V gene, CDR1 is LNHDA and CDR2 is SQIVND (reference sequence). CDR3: CASMSGGFMANEQFF. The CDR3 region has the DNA TGTGCCAGTATGTCGGGAGGCTTCATGGCCAATGAGCAGTTCTTC.

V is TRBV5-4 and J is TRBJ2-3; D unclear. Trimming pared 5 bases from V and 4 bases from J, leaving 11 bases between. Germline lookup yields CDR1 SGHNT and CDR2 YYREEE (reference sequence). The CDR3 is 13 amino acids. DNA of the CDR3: TGTGCCAGCAGGGAAAACCCCCCAGATACGCAGTATTTT. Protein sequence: CASRENPPDTQYF.

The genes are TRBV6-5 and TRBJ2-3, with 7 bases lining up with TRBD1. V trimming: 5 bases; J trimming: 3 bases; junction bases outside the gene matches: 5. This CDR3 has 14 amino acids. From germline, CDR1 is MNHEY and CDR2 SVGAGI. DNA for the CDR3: TGTGCCAGCAGTCGACAGGGTCAGACAGATACGCAGTATTTT. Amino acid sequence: CASSRQGQTDTQYF.

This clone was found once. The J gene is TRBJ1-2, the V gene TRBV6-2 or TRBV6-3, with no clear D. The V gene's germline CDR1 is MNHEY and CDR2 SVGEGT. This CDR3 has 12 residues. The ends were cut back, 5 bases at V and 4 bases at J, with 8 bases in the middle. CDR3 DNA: TGTGCCAGCAGTAGGGCCGCCTATGGCTACACCTTC. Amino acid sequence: CASSRAAYGYTF.

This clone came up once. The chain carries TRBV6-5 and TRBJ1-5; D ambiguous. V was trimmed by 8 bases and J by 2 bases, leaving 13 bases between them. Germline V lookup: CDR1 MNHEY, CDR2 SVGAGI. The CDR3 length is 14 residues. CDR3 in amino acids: CASLPGWGNQPQHF. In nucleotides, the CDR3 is TGTGCCAGCCTACCCGGCTGGGGCAATCAGCCCCAGCATTTT.

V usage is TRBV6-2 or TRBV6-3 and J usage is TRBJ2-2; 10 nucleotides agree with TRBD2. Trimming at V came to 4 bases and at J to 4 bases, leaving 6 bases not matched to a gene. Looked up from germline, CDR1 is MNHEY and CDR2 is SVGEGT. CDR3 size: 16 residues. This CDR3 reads CASSSARTSGTGELFF. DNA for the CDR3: TGTGCCAGCAGTTCCGCTAGGACTAGCGGCACCGGGGAGCTGTTTTTT.

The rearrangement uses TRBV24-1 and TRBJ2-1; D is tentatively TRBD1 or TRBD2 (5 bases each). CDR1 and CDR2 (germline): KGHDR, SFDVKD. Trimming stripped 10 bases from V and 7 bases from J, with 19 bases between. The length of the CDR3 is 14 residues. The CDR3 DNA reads TGTGCCACGGGGGTTAATGGGAAAGGGAATGAGCAGTTCTTC. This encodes CATGVNGKGNEQFF.

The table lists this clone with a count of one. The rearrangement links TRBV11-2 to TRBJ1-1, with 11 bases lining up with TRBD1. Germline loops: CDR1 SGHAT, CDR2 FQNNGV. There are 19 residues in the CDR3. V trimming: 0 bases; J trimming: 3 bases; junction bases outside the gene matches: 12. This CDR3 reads CASSLDLWQGQGGHTEAFF. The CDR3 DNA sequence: TGTGCCAGCAGCTTAGATCTGTGGCAGGGACAGGGGGGGCACACTGAAGCTTTCTTT. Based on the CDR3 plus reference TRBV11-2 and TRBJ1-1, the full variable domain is EAGVAQSPRYKIIEKRQSVAFWCNPISGHATLYWYQQILGQGPKLLIQFQNNGVVDDSQLPKDRFSAERLKGVDSTLKIQPAKLEDSAVYLCASSLDLWQGQGGHTEAFFGQGTRLTVV.

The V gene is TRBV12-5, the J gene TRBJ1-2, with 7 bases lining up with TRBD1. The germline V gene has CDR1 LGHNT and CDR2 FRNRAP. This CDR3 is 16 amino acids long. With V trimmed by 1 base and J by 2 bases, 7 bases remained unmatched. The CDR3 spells CASGLALTGLNYGYTF. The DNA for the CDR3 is TGTGCTAGTGGTTTGGCCCTGACAGGGCTCAACTATGGCTACACCTTC.

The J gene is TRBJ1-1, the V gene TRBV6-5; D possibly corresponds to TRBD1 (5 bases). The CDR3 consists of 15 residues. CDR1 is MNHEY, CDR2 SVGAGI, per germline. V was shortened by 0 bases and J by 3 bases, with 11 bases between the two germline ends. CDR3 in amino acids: CASSYSNRGYTEAFF. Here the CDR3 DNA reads TGTGCCAGCAGTTACTCGAATAGGGGATACACTGAAGCTTTCTTT.

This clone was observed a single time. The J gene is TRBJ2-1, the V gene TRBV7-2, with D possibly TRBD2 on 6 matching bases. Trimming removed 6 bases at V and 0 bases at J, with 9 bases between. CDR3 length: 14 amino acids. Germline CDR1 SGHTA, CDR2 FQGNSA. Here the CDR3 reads CASRIAASYNEQFF. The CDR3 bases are TGTGCCAGCAGAATAGCGGCCTCCTACAATGAGCAGTTCTTC.

This CDR3 is CASGLVTGGRAFF. The DNA for the CDR3 is TGTGCTAGTGGTTTGGTAACCGGGGGCCGGGCTTTCTTT. This rearrangement joins TRBV12-5 to TRBJ1-1; tentatively, D is TRBD1 (6 bases). CDR3 length equals 13 residues. Germline V gene data show CDR1 as LGHNT and CDR2 as FRNRAP. Trimming pared 0 bases from V and 11 bases from J, leaving 13 bases between.

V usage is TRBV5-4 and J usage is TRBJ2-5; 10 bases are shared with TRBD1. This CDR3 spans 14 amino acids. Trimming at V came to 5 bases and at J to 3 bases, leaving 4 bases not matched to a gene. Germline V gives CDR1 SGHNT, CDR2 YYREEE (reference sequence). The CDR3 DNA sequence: TGTGCCAGCAGGACGACAGGGGGCAAAGAGACCCAGTACTTC. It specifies CASRTTGGKETQYF.

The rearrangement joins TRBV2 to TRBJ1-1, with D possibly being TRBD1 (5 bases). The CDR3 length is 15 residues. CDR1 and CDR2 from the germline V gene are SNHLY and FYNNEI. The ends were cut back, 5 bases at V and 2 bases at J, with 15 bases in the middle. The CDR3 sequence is CASSQTGLRNTEAFF. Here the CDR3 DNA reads TGTGCCAGCAGTCAAACGGGACTGCGAAACACTGAAGCTTTCTTT.

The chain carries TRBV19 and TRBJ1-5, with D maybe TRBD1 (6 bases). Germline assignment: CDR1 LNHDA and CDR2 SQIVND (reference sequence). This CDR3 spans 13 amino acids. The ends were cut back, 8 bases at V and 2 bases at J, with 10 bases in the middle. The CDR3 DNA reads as TGTGCCAGTCAAGAGGGGGGCAATCAGCCCCAGCATTTT. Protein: CASQEGGNQPQHF.

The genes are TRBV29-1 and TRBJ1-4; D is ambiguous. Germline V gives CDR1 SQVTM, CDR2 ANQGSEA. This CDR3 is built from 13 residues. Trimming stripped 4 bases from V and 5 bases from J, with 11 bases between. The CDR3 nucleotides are TGCAGCGTTGCCAAGGGCGGGAATGAAAAACTGTTTTTT. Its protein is CSVAKGGNEKLFF.

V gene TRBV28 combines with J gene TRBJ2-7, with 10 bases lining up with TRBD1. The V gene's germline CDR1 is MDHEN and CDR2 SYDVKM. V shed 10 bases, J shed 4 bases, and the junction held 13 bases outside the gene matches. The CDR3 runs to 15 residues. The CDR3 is CATDQRQGAFYEQYF. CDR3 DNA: TGTGCCACCGACCAGAGACAGGGGGCCTTTTACGAGCAGTACTTC.